The T cell receptor (beta chain) under discussion was sequenced for a study of identical twins. Study-wide results and limits: Fewer insertions marked abundant cord blood beta clonotypes; young adult naive trended weakly, memory not at all. Excess sharing between twins was weaker in beta out-of-frame sequences.

Everyone who donated was a healthy Caucasian. MiXCR, applied by TCRdb to the 5' RACE reads, yields one record per CDR3 protein. This table holds just under 650,000 distinct CDR3 sequences, roughly 7.2% found once. This CDR3 is built from 15 residues. Germline V gene sequence: CDR1 MNHEY, CDR2 SVGAGI. V was trimmed by 2 bases and J by 4 bases, leaving 14 bases between them. Note on this clonotype: Its antigen is undetermined.

These sequences were also reported in another study, on yellow fever vaccine responses in identical twins.

The sample taken for sequencing was PBMCs. J is TRBJ1-1 and V is TRBV6-5; D is uncertain. The receptor was isolated from a woman under 30 in good health. The CDR3 DNA follows: TGTGCCAGCAGTTACGCTGGTCAATTGGGCACTGAAGCTTTCTTT. Its protein is CASSYAGQLGTEAFF.